This T cell receptor beta chain is drawn from a study of blood T cell repertoires in COVID-19 (dated by TCRdb to 2020 to 2022). The study in broad terms: The collaborator samples originated in the United States, Italy and Spain and spanned the acute and convalescent phases of COVID-19. Deeply sampled blood TCRbeta repertoires from subjects exposed to, actively infected with, or recovered from COVID-19 were included in the dataset. Where HLA class I and class II types were available, the types were taken from metadata supplied by the sample provider, not from assay-based typing. The samples were drawn from two sources: the first 160 participants of the ongoing ImmuneRACE study, and 950 to 1,500 subjects contributed by 6 global collaborators. The repertoires were released in a freely available public database intended as a resource for research on the immune response to SARS-CoV-2. The material from the prospective study consisted of cDNA or gDNA derived from T cells, B-cell-depleted T cells, or PBMCs. A de-identified subject ID, COVID-19 status, age in years and sex were almost always included in the sample metadata. Study-wide findings and limitations: The amount of clinical and demographic metadata varied by source and participant and was provided uncurated.

Of note for this clone: Its specific antigen is unknown. Base qualities are not at hand, and no much larger clone is one base apart.

TCRbeta CDR3 regions were amplified from genomic DNA by means of the immunoSEQ Assay, a bias-controlled multiplex PCR. The authors' analysis ran thus. Nucleated cell counts per sample were estimated from amplification of reference gene primers within the assay. To quantify the absolute abundance of each unique TCRbeta CDR3 rearrangement, sequence reads were collapsed and filtered. Productive Simpson clonality was computed per sample as the square root of Simpson's diversity index over productive rearrangements. Sourced from immuneACCESS, this table was stored by TCRdb with only in-frame sequences that have V and J called. A share of the clones is absent; for the studies checked, an unresolved V gene accounts for under half, and the remainder has no known explanation. V and J calls and clone size come straight from that table; D and trimming were deduced from the DNA. The sample table records about 110,000 clones; around 85% of these occur just once. The ten largest clonotypes hold more than 20% of the sample.

Whole blood was collected in K2EDTA tubes by collaborating institutions according to the institutions' own protocols. For TCRbeta analysis, collaborators shipped samples as frozen whole blood, isolated PBMCs, or DNA extracted from either of those sample types. V drops 3 bases and J drops 5 bases, leaving 10 bases in between. The CDR3 starts with the cysteine, ends with the phenylalanine, and has 13 residues. The DNA shown is the 39-base CDR3, in frame from base 1. CDR1 and CDR2 are read off the germline V gene as SNHLY and FYNNEI. The sequencing sample was made of peripheral blood. The TCR was taken from a man in his 70s with active or convalescent COVID-19. The chain is encoded by TRBV2 joined to TRBJ2-5; the D gene is perhaps TRBD2, from 5 matching bases. The nucleotides are TGTGCCAGCAGTGAGACTATCTCGGAGACCCAGTACTTC. Protein translation: CASSETISETQYF.